These 22 T cell receptor beta chains originate from one sample sequenced in a study of blood T cell repertoires in COVID-19. The data were produced by immunoSEQ multiplex PCR, yet TCRdb's version contains in-frame clones alone and is incomplete. The repertoire holds 300,000 to 350,000 clones, with approximately 85% as singletons. The sequencing input was PBMCs or T cells enriched from blood (not recorded which). These receptors were collected from a man aged 25 to 40 who had recovered from COVID-19.

This chain joins TRBV7-9 and TRBJ1-4, with a weak D call TRBD1 (5 bases). Trimming cost V 1 base and J 8 bases, with 20 bases left between them. Germline loops: CDR1 SEHNR, CDR2 FQNEAQ (reference sequence). The CDR3 runs to 17 residues. CDR3 nucleotides: TGTGCCAGCAGCTTAGATGCGGTGCAGGGCTTGAGGGAAAAACTGTTTTTT. This encodes CASSLDAVQGLREKLFF.

This clone was detected once. The genes are TRBV2 and TRBJ2-3; 7 bases are a match to TRBD2. The V segment lost 7 bases and the J segment 2 bases; nucleotides outside the gene matches: 6. CDR1 is SNHLY and CDR2 is FYNNEI in the germline V gene. The CDR3 runs 14 residues. CDR3 nucleotides: TGTGCCAGCAACCCTAGCGGTGTCACAGATACGCAGTATTTT. Translating gives CASNPSGVTDTQYF.

The chain uses TRBV30 and TRBJ1-2, with a tentative D call TRBD1 (6 bases). Trimming took 3 bases from V and 3 from J, leaving 14 bases between them. The CDR3 is 14 residues long. Germline CDR1 GTSNPN, CDR2 SVGIG (reference sequence). DNA of the CDR3: TGTGCCTGGAGCCGGGGGGCCTCGGACTATGGCTACACCTTC. It encodes CAWSRGASDYGYTF.

V usage is TRBV4-2 and J usage is TRBJ2-7, with a possible D match to TRBD1 (6 bases). Germline CDR1 reads LGHNA; CDR2 reads YNFKEQ. The CDR3 has 15 residues. With 1 base removed from V and 1 base from J, the gap between germline ends came to 11 bases. CDR3 nucleotides: TGTGCCAGCAGCCAAGTAGGGGACAAATCCTACGAGCAGTACTTC. Protein product: CASSQVGDKSYEQYF.

The chain has TRBV2 and TRBJ2-1; 14 bases map to TRBD2. Per germline, CDR1 SNHLY and CDR2 FYNNEI. The CDR3 runs 14 residues. Trimming cost V 7 bases and J 9 bases; bases outside gene matches: 5. This chain's CDR3 is CASTRTSGGSEQFF. CDR3 coding DNA: TGTGCCAGCACCAGGACTAGCGGGGGGTCTGAGCAGTTCTTC.

The chain combines TRBV2 with TRBJ2-5; 7 bases agree with TRBD1. CDR1 SNHLY and CDR2 FYNNEI come from the germline V gene. CDR3 length: 16 amino acids. Unmatched junction bases numbered 9, after V lost 2 bases and J lost 3 bases. This CDR3 reads CASSEMRQGPKETQYF. The CDR3 coding sequence is TGTGCCAGCAGTGAAATGAGACAGGGTCCCAAAGAGACCCAGTACTTC. Full variable domain (rest looked up from reference TRBV2 and TRBJ2-5): EPEVTQTPSHQVTQMGQEVILRCVPISNHLYFYWYRQILGQKVEFLVSFYNNEISEKSEIFDDQFSVERPDGSNFTLKIRSTKLEDSAMYFCASSEMRQGPKETQYFGPGTRLLVL.

The chain joins TRBV5-1 to TRBJ2-5; D is possibly TRBD1 (5 bases). The length of the CDR3 is 13 residues. Trimming left V 5 bases short and J 1 base short, with 9 bases between. Germline V gives CDR1 SGHRS, CDR2 YFSETQ. The CDR3, as DNA: TGCGCCAGCAGGGGGCTTGCCCAAGAGACCCAGTACTTC. Translating it yields CASRGLAQETQYF.

V usage is TRBV9 and J usage is TRBJ1-6, with D tentatively TRBD1 (5 bases). This CDR3 has 18 residues. Germline CDR1 is SGDLS and CDR2 is YYNGEE. V was pared by 2 bases and J by 9 bases, with 24 bases between. CDR3 in DNA: TGTGCCAGCAGCGTGGCGCCAACGGGGGGGACCGGGGGTTCACCCCTCCACTTT. Translated, it gives CASSVAPTGGTGGSPLHF.

The rearrangement links TRBV7-2 to TRBJ1-4; D call uncertain. The CDR3 runs 13 residues. Germline values: CDR1 SGHTA, CDR2 FQGNSA. Trimming took 3 bases from V and 8 from J, leaving 10 bases between them. The CDR3 DNA reads TGTGCCAGCAGCTTCAACATCAACGAAAAACTGTTTTTT. It translates to CASSFNINEKLFF.

The rearrangement links TRBV3-1 (or the pseudogene TRBV3-2) to TRBJ2-5, with a weak D call TRBD2 (5 bases). Trimming took 1 base from V and 4 from J, leaving 7 bases between them. The CDR3 covers 13 residues. CDR1 LGHDT and CDR2 YNNKEL come from the germline V gene (reference sequence). DNA for the CDR3: TGTGCCAGCAGCCAAGGGACTCGAGAGACCCAGTACTTC. The encoded protein is CASSQGTRETQYF.

The rearrangement joins TRBV5-4 to TRBJ1-1; D not resolved. This CDR3 contains 14 residues. The germline gives CDR1 SGHNT, CDR2 YYREEE (reference sequence). The ends were cut back, 4 bases at V and 0 bases at J, with 10 bases in the middle. The CDR3 sequence is CASSKELVNTEAFF. CDR3 DNA: TGTGCCAGCAGCAAGGAGCTGGTGAACACTGAAGCTTTCTTT.

The J gene is TRBJ2-7, the V gene TRBV7-3, with D maybe TRBD2 (6 bases). The germline V and J ends were trimmed by 2 bases and 2 bases, with 13 bases remaining between them. The CDR3 extends over 15 amino acids. Germline-derived CDR1 and CDR2 are SGHTA and FQGTGA. CDR3 nucleotide sequence: TGTGCCAGCAGCTTACTGGGACTCCCCACCTACGAGCAGTACTTC. Protein product: CASSLLGLPTYEQYF. Drawing the rest from reference TRBV7-3 and TRBJ2-7, the complete variable domain is GAGVSQTPSNKVTEKGKYVELRCDPISGHTALYWYRQSLGQGPEFLIYFQGTGAADDSGLPNDRFFAVRPEGSVSTLKIQRTERGDSAVYLCASSLLGLPTYEQYFGPGTRLTVT.

J is TRBJ2-2 and V is TRBV18; the match to TRBD1 covers 8 bases. The CDR3 sequence is 15 residues long. CDR1 and CDR2 from the germline V gene are KGHSH and LQKENI. Germline trimming cut 5 bases from V and 3 bases from J; bases unmatched to any gene: 5. Here the CDR3 DNA reads TGTGCCAGCTCAGGGCCGACAGGGGACACCGGGGAGCTGTTTTTT. This translates into CASSGPTGDTGELFF.

CDR3 in amino acids: CASSQDKGHPSYEQYF. DNA of the CDR3: TGTGCCAGCAGCCAAGATAAGGGACATCCCTCCTACGAGCAGTACTTC. The chain combines TRBV4-2 with TRBJ2-7, with D perhaps TRBD1 (6 bases). The CDR3 loop spans 16 amino acids. The germline gives CDR1 LGHNA, CDR2 YNFKEQ. V lost 0 bases to trimming and J lost 0 bases, with 12 bases between them.

J is TRBJ2-5 and V is TRBV9; D is unresolved. This CDR3 has 15 residues. The ends were cut back, 4 bases at V and 5 bases at J, with 18 bases in the middle. Germline V gives CDR1 SGDLS, CDR2 YYNGEE. CDR3 residues: CASSPRGSAGETQYF. The CDR3 DNA sequence: TGTGCCAGCAGCCCTCGCGGATCAGCCGGGGAGACCCAGTACTTC.

This rearrangement joins TRBV3-1 (or the pseudogene TRBV3-2) to TRBJ1-1; 7 nucleotides match TRBD1. The CDR3 is 14 amino acids. Germline V lookup: CDR1 LGHDT, CDR2 YNNKEL (reference sequence). Losses at the gene ends were 0 bases for V and 8 bases for J; bases not matched to a gene: 6. DNA of the CDR3: TGTGCCAGCAGCCAAGATTCTCCGGGACAGGAAGCTTTCTTT. Protein sequence: CASSQDSPGQEAFF.

CDR3 region: CSGVTGRSEAFF. The DNA of the CDR3 is TGCAGCGGGGTGACAGGGAGATCTGAAGCTTTCTTT. The chain is built from TRBV29-1 and TRBJ1-1; 7 bases match TRBD1. With 7 bases clipped from V and 6 bases from J, the junction kept 8 bases outside the gene matches. The CDR3 totals 12 residues. CDR1 SQVTM and CDR2 ANQGSEA come from the germline V gene. Based on the CDR3 plus reference TRBV29-1 and TRBJ1-1, the full variable domain is SAVISQKPSRDICQRGTSLTIQCQVDSQVTMMFWYRQQPGQSLTLIATANQGSEATYESGFVIDKFPISRPNLTFSTLTVSNMSPEDSSIYLCSGVTGRSEAFFGQGTRLTVV.

The CDR3: CASSLDLWVGADYGYTF. CDR3 DNA sequence: TGCGCCAGCAGCTTGGACCTGTGGGTAGGGGCGGACTATGGCTACACCTTC. This chain uses TRBV5-1 with TRBJ1-2, with D perhaps TRBD1 (5 bases). Germline V CDR1 and CDR2: SGHRS, YFSETQ. Trimming stripped 0 bases from V and 3 bases from J, with 18 bases between. The CDR3 runs to 17 residues.

This clone showed up just a few times. The J gene is TRBJ2-2, the V gene TRBV11-3; the D gene is possibly TRBD1 (6 bases). Trimming left V 4 bases short and J 7 bases short, with 10 bases between. The CDR3 is 13 amino acids. In germline, CDR1 is SGHNT, CDR2 YENEEA. CDR3 sequence: CASSWTADGELFF. CDR3 nucleotides: TGTGCCAGCAGCTGGACAGCGGACGGGGAGCTGTTTTTT.

This sequence joins TRBV9 and TRBJ1-2; no firm D call. Germline V lookup: CDR1 SGDLS, CDR2 YYNGEE. V lost 3 bases to trimming and J lost 6 bases, with 21 bases between them. This CDR3 region has 16 residues. Here the CDR3 DNA reads TGTGCCAGCAGCGGCAACCCCGGGATTGGAGACCATGGCTACACCTTC. Translating gives CASSGNPGIGDHGYTF.

V and J are TRBV11-2 and TRBJ2-7; a possible D gene is TRBD1 (6 bases). The germline gives CDR1 SGHAT, CDR2 FQNNGV. The CDR3 extends over 14 amino acids. The V gene lost 5 bases and the J gene lost 6 bases, with 17 bases spanning the gap. For the CDR3, the DNA is TGTGCCAGCAGCCCAACTGGACAGCCAGCCGAGCAGTACTTC. Translated: CASSPTGQPAEQYF.

This chain connects TRBV2 to TRBJ2-7, with 9 nucleotides matching TRBD1. The CDR3 has 13 amino acids. Germline CDR1 and CDR2: SNHLY and FYNNEI. V dropped 7 bases and J dropped 4; count of bases not matched to a gene: 5. The CDR3: CASTRGQGYEQYF. CDR3 nucleotide sequence: TGTGCCAGCACCCGAGGACAGGGGTACGAGCAGTACTTC.